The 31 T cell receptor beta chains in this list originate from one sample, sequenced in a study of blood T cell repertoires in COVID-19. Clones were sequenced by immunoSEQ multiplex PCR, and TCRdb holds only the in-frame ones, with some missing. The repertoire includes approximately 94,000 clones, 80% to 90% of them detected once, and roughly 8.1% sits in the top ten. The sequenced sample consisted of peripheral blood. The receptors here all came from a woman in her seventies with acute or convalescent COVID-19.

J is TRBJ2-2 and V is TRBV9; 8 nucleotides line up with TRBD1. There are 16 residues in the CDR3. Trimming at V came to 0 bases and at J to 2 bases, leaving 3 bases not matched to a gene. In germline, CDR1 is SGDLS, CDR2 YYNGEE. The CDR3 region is CASSVGQGPNTGELFF. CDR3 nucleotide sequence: TGTGCCAGCAGCGTAGGACAGGGGCCTAACACCGGGGAGCTGTTTTTT.

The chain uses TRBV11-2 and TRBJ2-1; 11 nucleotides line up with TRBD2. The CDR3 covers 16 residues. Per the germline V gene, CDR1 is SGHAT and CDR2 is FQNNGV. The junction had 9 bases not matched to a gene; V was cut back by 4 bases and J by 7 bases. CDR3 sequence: CASSSLGLAGYNEQFF. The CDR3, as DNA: TGTGCCAGCAGCTCATTAGGACTAGCGGGTTATAATGAGCAGTTCTTC.

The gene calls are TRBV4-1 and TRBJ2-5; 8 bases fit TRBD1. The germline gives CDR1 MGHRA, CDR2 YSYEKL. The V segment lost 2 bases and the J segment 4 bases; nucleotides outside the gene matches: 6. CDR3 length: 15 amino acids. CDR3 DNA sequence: TGCGCCAGCAGCCAATCCGGACAGGGCGGAGAGACCCAGTACTTC. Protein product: CASSQSGQGGETQYF.

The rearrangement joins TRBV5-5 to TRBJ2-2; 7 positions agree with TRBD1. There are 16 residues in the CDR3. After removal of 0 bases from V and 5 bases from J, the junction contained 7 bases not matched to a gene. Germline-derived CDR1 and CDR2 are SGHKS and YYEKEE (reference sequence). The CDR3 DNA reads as TGTGCCAGCAGCTTGGGCGACAGGGTAAAAACCGGGGAGCTGTTTTTT. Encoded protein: CASSLGDRVKTGELFF.

CDR3 nucleotide sequence: TGTGCCAGCAGAGCAGGGGACTACAATGAGCAGTTCTTC. Protein: CASRAGDYNEQFF. This chain connects TRBV12-3 or TRBV12-4 to TRBJ2-1; D is possibly TRBD1 (6 bases). V lost 6 bases, J lost 3 bases, and 9 bases lay in between. The CDR3 runs to 13 residues.

CDR3 residues: CASSVRMTGGASYNEQFF. The CDR3, as DNA: TGTGCCAGCAGCGTGCGAATGACAGGGGGCGCCTCCTACAATGAGCAGTTCTTC. The V gene is TRBV5-8, the J gene TRBJ2-1, with 10 bases lining up with TRBD1. V lost 4 bases to trimming and J lost 0 bases; unmatched junction nucleotides: 10. Germline values: CDR1 SGHTS, CDR2 YDEGEE. The CDR3 covers 18 residues.

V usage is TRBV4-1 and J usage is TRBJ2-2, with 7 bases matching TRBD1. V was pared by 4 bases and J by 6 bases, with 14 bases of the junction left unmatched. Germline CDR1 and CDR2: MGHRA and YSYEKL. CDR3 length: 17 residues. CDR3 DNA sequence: TGCGCCAGCAGCCCCCGTCGGGACAGCCTTAGGGCCGGGGAGCTGTTTTTT. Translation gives CASSPRRDSLRAGELFF.

CDR3 coding DNA: TGTGCCAGCAGCATCGGACAGGCCATCCGGGGCGAGCAGTACTTC. Its protein is CASSIGQAIRGEQYF. V is TRBV5-4 and J is TRBJ2-7, with 7 positions matching TRBD1. The V gene's germline CDR1 is SGHNT and CDR2 YYREEE (reference sequence). V lost 4 bases and J lost 6; bases outside the gene matches: 13. The CDR3 length is 15 residues.

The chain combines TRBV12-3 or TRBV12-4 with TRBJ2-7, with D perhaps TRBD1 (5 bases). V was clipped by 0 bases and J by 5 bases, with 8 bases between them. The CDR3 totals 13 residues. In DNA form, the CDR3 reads TGTGCCAGCAGTTTAGCGCTCAGGGACGAGCAGTACTTC. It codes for CASSLALRDEQYF.

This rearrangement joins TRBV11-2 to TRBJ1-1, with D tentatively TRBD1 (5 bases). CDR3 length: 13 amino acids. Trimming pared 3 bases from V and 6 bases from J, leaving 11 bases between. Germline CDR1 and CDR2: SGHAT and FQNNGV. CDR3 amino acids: CASSLGLQSEAFF. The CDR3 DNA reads TGTGCCAGCAGCTTGGGACTGCAGTCTGAAGCTTTCTTT.

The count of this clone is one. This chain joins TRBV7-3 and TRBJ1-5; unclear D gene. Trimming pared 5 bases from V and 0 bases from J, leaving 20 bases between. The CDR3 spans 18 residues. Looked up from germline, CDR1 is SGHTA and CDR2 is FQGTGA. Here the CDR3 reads CASSRRQAPFYSNQPQHF. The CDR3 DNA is TGTGCCAGCAGCCGCCGGCAGGCCCCCTTTTATAGCAATCAGCCCCAGCATTTT.

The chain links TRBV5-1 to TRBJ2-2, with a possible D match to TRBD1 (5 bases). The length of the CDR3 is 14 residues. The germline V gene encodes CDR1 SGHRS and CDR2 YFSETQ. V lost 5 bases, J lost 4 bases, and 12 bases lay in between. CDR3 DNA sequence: TGCGCCAGCAGTTCGCAGGGTCCCACCGGGGAGCTGTTTTTT. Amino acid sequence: CASSSQGPTGELFF. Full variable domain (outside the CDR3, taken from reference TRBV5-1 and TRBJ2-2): KAGVTQTPRYLIKTRGQQVTLSCSPISGHRSVSWYQQTPGQGLQFLFEYFSETQRNKGNFPGRFSGRQFSNSRSEMNVSTLELGDSALYLCASSSQGPTGELFFGEGSRLTVL.

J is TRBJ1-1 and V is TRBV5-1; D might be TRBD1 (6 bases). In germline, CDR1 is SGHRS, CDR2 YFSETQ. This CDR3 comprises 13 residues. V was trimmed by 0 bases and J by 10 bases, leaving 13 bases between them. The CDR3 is CASSLETGFGAFF. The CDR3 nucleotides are TGCGCCAGCAGCTTGGAGACAGGTTTTGGAGCTTTCTTT.

CDR3 sequence (DNA): TGCGCCAGCAGCTTGGTCAGCGGGGGGCTCGGAGACGTGAGATCGTTCTTC. Its protein is CASSLVSGGLGDVRSFF. The genes are TRBV5-1 and TRBJ2-1; the match to TRBD2 covers 9 bases. V was clipped by 0 bases and J by 15 bases; unmatched bases: 19. CDR1 is SGHRS, CDR2 YFSETQ, per germline. The CDR3 has 17 amino acids.

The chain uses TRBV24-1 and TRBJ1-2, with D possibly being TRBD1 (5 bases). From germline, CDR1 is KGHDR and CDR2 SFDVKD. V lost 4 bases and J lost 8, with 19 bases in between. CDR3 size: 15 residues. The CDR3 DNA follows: TGTGCCACCAGTGACCCTGGACAAACCGCTGGAGGCTACACCTTC. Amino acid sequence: CATSDPGQTAGGYTF.

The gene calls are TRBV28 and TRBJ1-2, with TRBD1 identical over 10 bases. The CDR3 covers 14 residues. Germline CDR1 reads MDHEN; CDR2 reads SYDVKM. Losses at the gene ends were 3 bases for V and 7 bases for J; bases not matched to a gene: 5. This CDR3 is CASSFPGTGAGYTF. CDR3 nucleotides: TGTGCCAGCAGTTTCCCGGGGACAGGGGCTGGCTACACCTTC.

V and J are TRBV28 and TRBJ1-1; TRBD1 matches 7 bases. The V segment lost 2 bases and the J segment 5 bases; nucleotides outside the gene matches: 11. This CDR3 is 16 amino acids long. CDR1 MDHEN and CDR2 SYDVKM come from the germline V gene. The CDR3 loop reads CASSLPGRGTGTEAFF. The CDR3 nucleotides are TGTGCCAGCAGTTTACCGGGCAGGGGGACGGGGACTGAAGCTTTCTTT. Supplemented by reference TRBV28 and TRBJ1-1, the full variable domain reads DVKVTQSSRYLVKRTGEKVFLECVQDMDHENMFWYRQDPGLGLRLIYFSYDVKMKEKGDIPEGYSVSREKKERFSLILESASTNQTSMYLCASSLPGRGTGTEAFFGQGTRLTVV.

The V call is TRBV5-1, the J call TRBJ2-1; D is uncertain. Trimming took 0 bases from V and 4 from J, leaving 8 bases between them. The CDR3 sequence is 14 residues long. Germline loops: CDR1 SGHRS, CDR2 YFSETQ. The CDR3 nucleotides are TGCGCCAGCAGCTTGGCTGCCAGTTACAATGAGCAGTTCTTC. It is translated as CASSLAASYNEQFF.

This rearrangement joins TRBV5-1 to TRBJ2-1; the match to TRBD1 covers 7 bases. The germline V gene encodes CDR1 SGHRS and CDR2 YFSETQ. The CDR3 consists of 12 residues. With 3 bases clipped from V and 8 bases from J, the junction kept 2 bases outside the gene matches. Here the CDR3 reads CASSSTGDEQFF. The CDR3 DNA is TGCGCCAGCAGCTCCACAGGGGATGAGCAGTTCTTC. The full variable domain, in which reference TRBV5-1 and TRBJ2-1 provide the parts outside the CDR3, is KAGVTQTPRYLIKTRGQQVTLSCSPISGHRSVSWYQQTPGQGLQFLFEYFSETQRNKGNFPGRFSGRQFSNSRSEMNVSTLELGDSALYLCASSSTGDEQFFGPGTRLTVL.

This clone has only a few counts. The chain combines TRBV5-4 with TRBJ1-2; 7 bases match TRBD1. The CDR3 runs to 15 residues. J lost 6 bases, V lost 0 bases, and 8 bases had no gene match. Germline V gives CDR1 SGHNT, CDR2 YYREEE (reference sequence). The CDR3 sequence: CASSLDLQGGNGYTF. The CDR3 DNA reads TGTGCCAGCAGCTTGGATCTGCAGGGGGGAAATGGCTACACCTTC.

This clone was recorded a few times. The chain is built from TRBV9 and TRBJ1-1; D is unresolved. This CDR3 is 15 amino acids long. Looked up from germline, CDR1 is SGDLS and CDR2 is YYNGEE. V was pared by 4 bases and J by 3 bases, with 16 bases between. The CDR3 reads CASSPRHSRDTEAFF. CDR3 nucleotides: TGTGCCAGCAGCCCCCGACACTCGAGGGACACTGAAGCTTTCTTT.

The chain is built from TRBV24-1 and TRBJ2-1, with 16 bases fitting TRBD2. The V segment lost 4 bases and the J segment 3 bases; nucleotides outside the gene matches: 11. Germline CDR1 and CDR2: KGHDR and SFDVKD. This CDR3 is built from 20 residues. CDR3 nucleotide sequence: TGTGCCACCAGTGAAAATACCGGGACTAGCGGGGGGGATATCTACAATGAGCAGTTCTTC. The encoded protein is CATSENTGTSGGDIYNEQFF.

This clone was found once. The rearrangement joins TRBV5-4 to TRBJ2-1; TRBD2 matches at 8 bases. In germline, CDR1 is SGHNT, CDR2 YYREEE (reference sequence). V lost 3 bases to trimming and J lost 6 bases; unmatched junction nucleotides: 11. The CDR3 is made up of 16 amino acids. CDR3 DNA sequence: TGTGCCAGCAGCTCCGGGGGGGCCCTTTTTTTCAATGAGCAGTTCTTC. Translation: CASSSGGALFFNEQFF.

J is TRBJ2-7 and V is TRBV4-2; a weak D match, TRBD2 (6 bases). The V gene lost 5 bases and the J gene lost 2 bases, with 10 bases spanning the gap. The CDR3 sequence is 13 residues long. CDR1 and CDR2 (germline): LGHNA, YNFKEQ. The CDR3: CASSSERAYEQYF. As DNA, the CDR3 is TGTGCCAGCAGCTCGGAGCGGGCCTACGAGCAGTACTTC.

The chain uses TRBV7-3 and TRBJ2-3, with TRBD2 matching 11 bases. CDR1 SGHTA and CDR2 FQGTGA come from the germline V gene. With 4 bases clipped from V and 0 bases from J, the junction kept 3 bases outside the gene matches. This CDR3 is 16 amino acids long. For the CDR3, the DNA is TGTGCCAGCAGCTACACTAGCGGGAGTAGCACAGATACGCAGTATTTT. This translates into CASSYTSGSSTDTQYF.

DNA of the CDR3: TGTGCCTGGAGAGCTAGCGGGACCCACCACGGTTACAATGAGCAGTTCTTC. It yields the protein CAWRASGTHHGYNEQFF. The V call is TRBV30, the J call TRBJ2-1, with 9 bases matching TRBD2. The germline gives CDR1 GTSNPN, CDR2 SVGIG (reference sequence). This CDR3 has 17 amino acids. The ends lost 3 bases at V and 4 bases at J; junction bases unmatched: 13.

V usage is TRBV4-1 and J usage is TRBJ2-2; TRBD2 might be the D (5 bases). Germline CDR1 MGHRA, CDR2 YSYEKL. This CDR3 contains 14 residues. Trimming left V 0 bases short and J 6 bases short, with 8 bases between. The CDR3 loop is CASSQEVRAGELFF. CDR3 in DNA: TGCGCCAGCAGCCAAGAGGTGAGGGCCGGGGAGCTGTTTTTT.

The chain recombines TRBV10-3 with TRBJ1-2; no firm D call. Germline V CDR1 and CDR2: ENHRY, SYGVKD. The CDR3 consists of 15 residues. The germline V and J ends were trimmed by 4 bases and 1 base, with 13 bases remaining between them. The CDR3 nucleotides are TGTGCCATCAGTGTGGGCAGCGAGGGTAACTATGGCTACACCTTC. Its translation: CAISVGSEGNYGYTF.

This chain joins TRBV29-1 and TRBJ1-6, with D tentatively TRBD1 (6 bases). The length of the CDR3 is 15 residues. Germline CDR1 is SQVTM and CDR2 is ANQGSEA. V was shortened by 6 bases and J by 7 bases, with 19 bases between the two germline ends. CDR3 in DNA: TGCAGCGTGGGCTTAACAGGGAAGATGAATTCACCCCTCCACTTT. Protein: CSVGLTGKMNSPLHF. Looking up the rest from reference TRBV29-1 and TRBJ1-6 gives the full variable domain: SAVISQKPSRDICQRGTSLTIQCQVDSQVTMMFWYRQQPGQSLTLIATANQGSEATYESGFVIDKFPISRPNLTFSTLTVSNMSPEDSSIYLCSVGLTGKMNSPLHFGNGTRLTVT.

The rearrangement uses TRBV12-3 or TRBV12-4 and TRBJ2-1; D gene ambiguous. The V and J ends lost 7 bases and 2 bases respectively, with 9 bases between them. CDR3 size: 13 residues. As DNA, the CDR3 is TGTGCCAGCACCAAGAGTCCCTACAATGAGCAGTTCTTC. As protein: CASTKSPYNEQFF.

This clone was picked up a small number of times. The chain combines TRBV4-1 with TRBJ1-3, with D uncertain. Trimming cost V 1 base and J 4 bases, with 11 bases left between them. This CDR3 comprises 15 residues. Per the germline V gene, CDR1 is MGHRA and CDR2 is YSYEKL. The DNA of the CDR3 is TGCGCCAGCAGCCAAGCGAGGGTCCCCGGAAACACCATATATTTT. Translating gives CASSQARVPGNTIYF.